This T cell receptor beta chain was documented in a study of human T cells and chemical hapten exposure. In the study overall: Chiefly female patients presented with alopecia areata, totalis or universalis. Study-wide results and limits: The study found expanded TCRs formed significantly more large CDR3 similarity clusters than controls.

The library put unique molecular identifiers onto individual cDNA molecules. TCRdb re-derived calls from the RACE reads in MiXCR, one entry per CDR3 protein. The data show about 250,000 distinct CDR3 sequences, just under 8% seen once. This clonotype was found a few times. Its antigen is not identified. Time point here: pre-sensitization, week 0. Indicated treatment: therapeutic diphenylcyclopropenone sensitization with weekly scalp DPC. The study drew its donors from alopecia patients who were 18 to 70 years old and suitable for DPC. The germline V gene has CDR1 MNHEY and CDR2 SVGEGT. This CDR3 spans 17 amino acids. J was trimmed by 9 bases and V by 8 bases; bases with no gene match: 22.

This TCR was recovered from a man younger than 35 with alopecia areata. Some clones in this sample may be carry-over from other donors' samples. The chain couples TRBV6-2 or TRBV6-3 to TRBJ2-1; 7 bases agree with TRBD1. The source was whole blood, collected in connection with sensitization to the hapten diphenylcyclopropenone (DPC). CDR3 protein: CASHSRARQGRSIEQFF. The CDR3 nucleotides are TGTGCCAGCCATAGTAGGGCCCGACAGGGCAGGTCAATTGAGCAGTTCTTC.